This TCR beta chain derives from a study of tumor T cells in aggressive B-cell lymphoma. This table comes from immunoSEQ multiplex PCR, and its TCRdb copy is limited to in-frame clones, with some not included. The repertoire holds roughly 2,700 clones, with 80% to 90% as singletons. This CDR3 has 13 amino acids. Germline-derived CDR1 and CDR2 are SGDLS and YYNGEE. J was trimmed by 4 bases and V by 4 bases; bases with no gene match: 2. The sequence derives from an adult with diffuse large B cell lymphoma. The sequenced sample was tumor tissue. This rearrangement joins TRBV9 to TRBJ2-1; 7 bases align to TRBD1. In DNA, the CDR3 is TGTGCCAGCAGCCGGGACAGTTACAATGAGCAGTTCTTC. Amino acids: CASSRDSYNEQFF. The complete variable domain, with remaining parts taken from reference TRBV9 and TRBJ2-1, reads DSGVTQTPKHLITATGQRVTLRCSPRSGDLSVYWYQQSLDQGLQFLIQYYNGEERAKGNILERFSAQQFPDLHSELNLSSLELGDSALYFCASSRDSYNEQFFGPGTRLTVL.